This T cell receptor (beta chain) was captured in a study of blood T cell repertoires in COVID-19. The CDR3 covers 14 residues. V dropped 3 bases and J dropped 1 base, with 9 bases sitting between them. Germline V gene sequence: CDR1 MNHNS, CDR2 SASEGT. Measured with immunoSEQ multiplex PCR; TCRdb has only the in-frame clones, and not every one. Counted here are approximately 76,000 clones, around 83% occurring once; the ten biggest clones make up more than 5%. The receptor was derived from a woman aged 55-69 years with acute or convalescent COVID-19. The V call is TRBV6-1, the J call TRBJ1-2; D is uncertain. Sample: peripheral blood. The CDR3 bases are TGTGCCAGCAGTGAGTCCGGGGTTAACTATGGCTACACCTTC. This codes for CASSESGVNYGYTF.